The clone carrying this T cell receptor (beta chain) was detected only once. This entry is derived from a study of blood T cell repertoires in COVID-19. Study as a whole: Spain, Italy and the United States supplied samples that represented acute and convalescent COVID-19. PBMCs, B-cell-depleted T cells, or T cells were the source of the cDNA or gDNA that made up the material.

Authors' analysis steps: Amplification of reference gene primers provided the estimated nucleated cell counts. The assay was immunoSEQ multiplex PCR, and TCRdb's table has in-frame clones only and misses some. D and trimming were read from the DNA, whereas the V and J calls and clone size are those reported in that table. The profile shows more than 20,000 clones, about 91% of them singletons. With 2 bases removed from V and 2 bases from J, the gap between germline ends came to 12 bases. The CDR3 sequence is 15 residues long. CDR1 is SGHTA, CDR2 FQGNSA, per germline. This TCR was recovered from a human donor in a cohort sampled during active COVID-19. The chain uses TRBV7-2 and TRBJ1-1; D is uncertain. Sequenced material: peripheral blood. The CDR3 spells CASSLLLRTNTEAFF. The DNA of the CDR3 is TGTGCCAGCAGCTTATTGCTTCGAACAAACACTGAAGCTTTCTTT.